The 28 T cell receptor beta chains given below trace back to one sample, sequenced in a study of Graves' ophthalmopathy and Graves' hyperthyroidism (dated by TCRdb to the late 2010s). TCRdb records Illumina HiSeq 2000 as the sequencer. For repertoire sequencing, the TCR beta CDR3 regions were amplified from RNA transcripts. A first-round RT-PCR used HTBI primers with the Qiagen OneStep RT-PCR kit, followed by a second-round multiplex PCR, size selection and purification. TCRdb ran its own pipeline on the public reads, namely fastp trimming at Q25 and MiXCR clone calling, and kept in-frame beta chains. Records with the same CDR3 protein are collapsed into one entry carrying the most frequent genes and DNA. This sample has some 350,000 distinct CDR3 sequences in its table, and about 17% of those were observed once. 2.4% of the sample comes from the top ten. Sequences were obtained from peripheral blood. The receptors derive from an adult woman with stable Graves' hyperthyroidism.

This clonotype was observed many times. The chain links TRBV28 to TRBJ2-7; 7 bases line up with TRBD2. The CDR3 runs to 15 residues. The V gene's germline CDR1 is MDHEN and CDR2 SYDVKM. The junction had 5 bases not matched to a gene; V was cut back by 1 base and J by 2 bases. The CDR3 protein is CASSLYGGRAYEQYF. The CDR3, as DNA: TGTGCCAGCAGTTTATACGGCGGGAGAGCCTACGAGCAGTACTTC. The variable domain in full, with the rest retrieved from reference TRBV28 and TRBJ2-7, is DVKVTQSSRYLVKRTGEKVFLECVQDMDHENMFWYRQDPGLGLRLIYFSYDVKMKEKGDIPEGYSVSREKKERFSLILESASTNQTSMYLCASSLYGGRAYEQYFGPGTRLTVT.

This clonotype was counted at least ten times. The gene calls are TRBV28 and TRBJ1-3; 7 bases match TRBD1. Germline assignment: CDR1 MDHEN and CDR2 SYDVKM. Trimming removed 6 bases from V and 4 bases from J; junction bases left unmatched: 6. The CDR3 spans 14 residues. CDR3 region: CASSSRDRGNTIYF. CDR3 coding DNA: TGTGCCAGCAGCAGCCGGGACAGAGGAAACACCATATATTTT.

The V and J genes are TRBV15 and TRBJ2-7; D not resolved. V was pared by 0 bases and J by 4 bases, with 7 bases between. This CDR3 contains 13 residues. The germline V gene encodes CDR1 LNHNV and CDR2 YYDKDF (reference sequence). CDR3 sequence: CATSRDLPYEQYF. The CDR3 nucleotides are TGTGCCACCAGCAGAGATTTGCCGTACGAGCAGTACTTC.

The V call is TRBV20-1, the J call TRBJ2-2; the match to TRBD1 covers 7 bases. Looked up from germline, CDR1 is DFQATT and CDR2 is SNEGSKA (reference sequence). Germline trimming cut 1 base from V and 0 bases from J; bases unmatched to any gene: 11. This CDR3 has 18 residues. CDR3 amino acids: CSARASEAGTANTGELFF. The CDR3 DNA sequence: TGCAGTGCTAGAGCTTCCGAGGCCGGGACAGCGAACACCGGGGAGCTGTTTTTT.

This clonotype has more than one count but fewer than ten. It may be a read error: a sequence one base away is much more abundant. The chain employs TRBV7-8 and TRBJ2-1; 8 nucleotides align to TRBD1. The germline V gene encodes CDR1 SGHVS and CDR2 FQNEAQ. The CDR3 totals 14 residues. The CDR3, as DNA: TGTGTCAGCAGCGATCCGAGACAGGGGAATGAGCAGTTCTTC. As protein: CVSSDPRQGNEQFF.

This clonotype was detected many times. This rearrangement joins TRBV29-1 to TRBJ2-5; D may be TRBD2 (5 bases). The length of the CDR3 is 11 residues. Trimming shortened V by 7 bases and J by 5 bases, and 11 bases separated the two germline ends. Germline values: CDR1 SQVTM, CDR2 ANQGSEA. CDR3 sequence: CSAEGFETQYF. For the CDR3, the DNA is TGCAGCGCTGAGGGTTTCGAGACCCAGTACTTC.

At least ten counts were recorded for this clonotype. This rearrangement joins TRBV20-1 to TRBJ1-1, with a weak D call TRBD1 (6 bases). V lost 5 bases to trimming and J lost 3 bases, with 16 bases between them. This CDR3 comprises 14 residues. The germline gives CDR1 DFQATT, CDR2 SNEGSKA (reference sequence). The CDR3 DNA reads as TGCAGTGCTGAGGGGGTTGCGGGTGACACTGAAGCTTTCTTT. Protein product: CSAEGVAGDTEAFF.

This clonotype has just a few counts. One base away lies a much larger clone, so this may be a sequencing read error. V is TRBV6-2 or TRBV6-3 and J is TRBJ2-7; 12 positions match TRBD2. J lost 2 bases, V lost 6 bases, and 8 bases had no gene match. The CDR3 runs 16 residues. In germline, CDR1 is MNHEY, CDR2 SVGEGT. The CDR3 region has the DNA TGTGCCAGCAGGAACCCTAGCGGGAGGGAAGCCTACGAGCAGTACTTC. This gives the protein CASRNPSGREAYEQYF.

The V and J genes are TRBV7-9 and TRBJ2-7; 7 bases map to TRBD2. Germline V gives CDR1 SEHNR, CDR2 FQNEAQ (reference sequence). The V gene end was trimmed by 5 bases and the J gene end by 2 bases; junction bases not matched to a gene: 6. The CDR3 consists of 14 residues. This chain's CDR3 is CASSPTGLTYEQYF. The DNA of the CDR3 is TGTGCCAGCAGCCCAACGGGACTAACCTACGAGCAGTACTTC.

This clonotype was recorded at least ten times. This chain links TRBV12-3 or TRBV12-4 with TRBJ2-5, with D possibly matching TRBD1 (5 bases). The CDR3 loop spans 16 amino acids. Trimming stripped 9 bases from V and 1 base from J, with 21 bases between. CDR3 DNA: TGTGCCAGTGCCCTACCCGGCAGGGCCCTCCAAGAGACCCAGTACTTC. Its translation is CASALPGRALQETQYF.

This clonotype has ten or more counts. The chain recombines TRBV6-5 with TRBJ1-1; 7 bases map to TRBD1. The CDR3 sequence is 12 residues long. CDR1 and CDR2 from the germline V gene are MNHEY and SVGAGI. V was pared by 7 bases and J by 4 bases, with 3 bases of the junction left unmatched. The CDR3 is CASIRQGTEAFF. CDR3 sequence (DNA): TGTGCCAGCATCCGACAGGGCACTGAAGCTTTCTTT.

The gene calls are TRBV9 and TRBJ2-2; no clear D. This CDR3 comprises 14 residues. Germline V CDR1 and CDR2: SGDLS, YYNGEE. V lost 0 bases and J 2 bases, leaving 5 bases between the germline ends. DNA of the CDR3: TGTGCCAGCAGCGTAGTGGGAAACACCGGGGAGCTGTTTTTT. Translated, it gives CASSVVGNTGELFF.

There are many counts of this clonotype. The rearrangement links TRBV29-1 to TRBJ2-7, with D uncertain. The V gene's germline CDR1 is SQVTM and CDR2 ANQGSEA. The length of the CDR3 is 10 residues. V dropped 2 bases and J dropped 9 bases, with 8 bases sitting between them. DNA of the CDR3: TGCAGCGTTGAATTGGGTAGGCAGTACTTC. Translation gives CSVELGRQYF.

This clonotype was recorded many times. The V gene is TRBV10-1, the J gene TRBJ2-7, with D uncertain. V gave up 2 bases and J gave up 7 bases, with 9 bases separating them. The CDR3 contains 12 residues. Per the germline V gene, CDR1 is WNHNN and CDR2 is SYGVQD (reference sequence). The CDR3 here is CASSEGSGEQYF. As DNA, the CDR3 is TGCGCCAGCAGTGAGGGGTCCGGAGAGCAGTACTTC.

By share, this clonotype ranks as medium-sized. The chain recombines TRBV12-3 or TRBV12-4 with TRBJ1-2; unclear D gene. Trimming shortened V by 5 bases and J by 2 bases, and 6 bases separated the two germline ends. There are 12 residues in the CDR3. Written as DNA, the CDR3 is TGTGCCAGCAGTCGCACAAACTATGGCTACACCTTC. Translation gives CASSRTNYGYTF.

This clonotype was counted many times. One end of the junction varies from germline; a read error may be responsible. The V gene is TRBV6-1, the J gene TRBJ2-7, with 9 positions matching TRBD1. This CDR3 is built from 14 residues. CDR1 is MNHNS, CDR2 SASEGT, per germline. This CDR3 reads CTSSPGTGRYEQYF. CDR3 nucleotide sequence: TGTACCAGCAGTCCCGGGACAGGGCGTTACGAGCAGTACTTC.

This clonotype was seen many times. The rearrangement uses TRBV12-3 or TRBV12-4 and TRBJ1-1; the match to TRBD1 covers 9 bases. Unmatched junction bases numbered 6, after V lost 1 base and J lost 6 bases. This CDR3 is built from 15 residues. CDR3 DNA: TGTGCCAGCAGTTTAGGACAGGGGGTAATCGCTGAAGCTTTCTTT. It specifies CASSLGQGVIAEAFF.

This clonotype came up many times. The V and J genes are TRBV20-1 and TRBJ2-7; weak D call: TRBD1 (6 bases). From germline, CDR1 is DFQATT and CDR2 SNEGSKA (reference sequence). This CDR3 has 12 amino acids. The germline V and J ends were trimmed by 4 bases and 1 base, with 8 bases remaining between them. This chain's CDR3 is CSAKGGSYEQYF. The CDR3 DNA sequence: TGCAGTGCTAAAGGGGGATCCTACGAGCAGTACTTC.

This clonotype was recorded many times. The V and J genes are TRBV12-3 or TRBV12-4 and TRBJ2-7; D remains ambiguous. The CDR3 is 12 residues long. Between the trimmed V and J ends, which lost 6 bases and 5 bases, there was a span of 11 bases. CDR3 sequence reads: CASRMSGDEQYF. DNA for the CDR3: TGTGCCAGCAGAATGTCAGGTGACGAGCAGTACTTC.

This clonotype has a count of ten or more. The chain employs TRBV27 and TRBJ2-2; TRBD2 aligns across 8 bases. The CDR3 loop spans 17 amino acids. Trimming at V came to 0 bases and at J to 7 bases, leaving 10 bases not matched to a gene. Germline V gene lookup returns CDR1 MNHEY and CDR2 SMNVEV (reference sequence). DNA for the CDR3: TGTGCCAGCAGTTTATCGGTTTTGCCGGGGGGGATCGGGGAGCTGTTTTTT. Residues: CASSLSVLPGGIGELFF.

This clonotype came up many times. The chain joins TRBV6-1 to TRBJ1-5; 9 nucleotides agree with TRBD1. This CDR3 has 14 amino acids. Losses at the gene ends were 5 bases for V and 5 bases for J; bases not matched to a gene: 4. Looked up from germline, CDR1 is MNHNS and CDR2 is SASEGT. The CDR3: CASSRTGDDQPQHF. Here the CDR3 DNA reads TGTGCCAGCAGTAGGACAGGGGACGATCAGCCCCAGCATTTT.

This clonotype was counted ten times or more. The rearrangement links TRBV6-2 or TRBV6-3 to TRBJ2-5, with D perhaps matching TRBD2 (6 bases). CDR1 is MNHEY, CDR2 SVGEGT, per germline. CDR3 size: 13 residues. The V gene lost 7 bases and the J gene lost 5 bases, with 14 bases spanning the gap. The CDR3 reads CASTFGGRETQYF. The CDR3 bases are TGTGCCAGCACCTTCGGTGGGAGGGAGACCCAGTACTTC.

This clonotype has at least ten counts. The chain recombines TRBV29-1 with TRBJ2-5; 9 positions match TRBD1. This CDR3 has 16 amino acids. Germline CDR1 reads SQVTM; CDR2 reads ANQGSEA. V shed 4 bases and J 6 bases; nucleotides not matched to a gene: 15. The CDR3 reads CSVVRAPTGGGKTQYF. CDR3 DNA sequence: TGCAGCGTTGTCCGGGCTCCTACAGGGGGCGGTAAGACCCAGTACTTC.

The J gene is TRBJ2-7, the V gene TRBV19; 9 nucleotides agree with TRBD1. This CDR3 comprises 14 residues. CDR1 and CDR2 from the germline V gene are LNHDA and SQIVND (reference sequence). The trim removed 3 bases at V and 5 bases at J, leaving 5 bases unmatched. The CDR3: CASSIGTGGDEQYF. The CDR3 DNA sequence: TGTGCCAGTAGTATTGGTACAGGGGGCGACGAGCAGTACTTC.

This clonotype has at least ten counts. Relative to the germline gene, one junction end is altered; a read error may explain this. The J gene is TRBJ2-7, the V gene TRBV12-3 or TRBV12-4; 9 positions match TRBD2. This CDR3 has 11 residues. CDR3 in amino acids: CASSIAGVSRF. The CDR3 region has the DNA TGTGCCAGCAGTATAGCGGGAGTCTCCCGCTTC.

This clonotype has at least ten counts. The CDR3 spells CASSVEPNTEAFF. CDR3 in DNA: TGTGCCAGCAGCGTGGAACCGAACACTGAAGCTTTCTTT. The chain couples TRBV7-3 to TRBJ1-1, with D hard to call. V was trimmed by 5 bases and J by 1 base, leaving 8 bases between them. Germline CDR1 SGHTA, CDR2 FQGTGA. The CDR3 loop spans 13 amino acids.

This clonotype was detected ten times or more. This chain joins TRBV6-2 or TRBV6-3 and TRBJ1-1; a possible D gene is TRBD1 (5 bases). CDR1 and CDR2 (germline): MNHEY, SVGEGT. V gave up 2 bases and J gave up 0 bases, with 13 bases separating them. This CDR3 region has 16 residues. The CDR3 is CASSYGAGTMNTEAFF. CDR3 nucleotide sequence: TGTGCCAGCAGTTACGGGGCAGGAACCATGAACACTGAAGCTTTCTTT.

This clonotype was counted ten times or more. V is TRBV3-1 and J is TRBJ1-5, with D maybe TRBD1 (5 bases). The CDR3 spans 12 residues. Trimming took 4 bases from V and 9 from J, leaving 10 bases between them. The germline V gene encodes CDR1 LGHDT and CDR2 YNNKEL (reference sequence). CDR3 region: CASSPPGGPQHF. DNA for the CDR3: TGTGCCAGCAGCCCACCCGGGGGGCCCCAGCATTTT.